This section outlines one T cell receptor (beta chain) sequence together with its context. The sample is drawn from a study of early T cells in non-severe SARS-CoV-2 infection. A single record per CDR3 protein comes from TCRdb applying MiXCR to the 5' RACE reads. There are about 80,000 distinct CDR3 sequences in the sample; approximately 12% occur only once, and roughly 3.6% lies in the top ten. The sample comprised whole blood. This clonotype was sampled from an adult who was a healthcare worker with PCR-confirmed SARS-CoV-2 infection or an uninfected control (not recorded which).

The CDR3 region has the DNA TGCAGCGTTGATCACGGCCTGAGACAAGAGACCCAGTACTTC. Translating it yields CSVDHGLRQETQYF. J is TRBJ2-5 and V is TRBV29-1; D unresolved. The V end lost 3 bases, the J end lost 2 bases, and 13 bases lay between the germline ends. Germline loops: CDR1 SQVTM, CDR2 ANQGSEA. CDR3 length: 14 residues. The full variable domain, rest sourced from reference TRBV29-1 and TRBJ2-5, is SAVISQKPSRDICQRGTSLTIQCQVDSQVTMMFWYRQQPGQSLTLIATANQGSEATYESGFVIDKFPISRPNLTFSTLTVSNMSPEDSSIYLCSVDHGLRQETQYFGPGTRLLVL.